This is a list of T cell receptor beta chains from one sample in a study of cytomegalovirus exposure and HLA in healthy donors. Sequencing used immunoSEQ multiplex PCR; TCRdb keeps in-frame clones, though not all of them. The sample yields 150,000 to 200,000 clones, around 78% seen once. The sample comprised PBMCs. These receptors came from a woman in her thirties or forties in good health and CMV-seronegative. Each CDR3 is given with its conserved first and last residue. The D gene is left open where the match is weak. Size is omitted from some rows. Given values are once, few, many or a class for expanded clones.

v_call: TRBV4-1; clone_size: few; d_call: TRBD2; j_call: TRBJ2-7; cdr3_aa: CASSQEAERGSPYEQYF; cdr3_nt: TGCGCCAGCAGCCAAGAGGCGGAGCGGGGGAGCCCCTACGAGCAGTACTTC
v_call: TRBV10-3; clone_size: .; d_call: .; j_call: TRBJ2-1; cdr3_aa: CAIRERSGVEQFF; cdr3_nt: TGTGCCATCAGAGAACGTTCGGGGGTGGAGCAGTTCTTC
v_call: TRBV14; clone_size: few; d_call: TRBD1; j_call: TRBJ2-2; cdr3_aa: CASSPRQGASTGELFF; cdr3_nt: TGTGCCAGCAGCCCAAGACAGGGGGCGTCGACCGGGGAGCTGTTTTTT
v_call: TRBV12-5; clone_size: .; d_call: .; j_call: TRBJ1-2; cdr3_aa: CASGANRAYTF; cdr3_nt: TGTGCTAGTGGTGCAAACCGAGCGTACACCTTC
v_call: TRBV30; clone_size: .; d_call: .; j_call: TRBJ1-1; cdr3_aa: CAWETGGLTEAFF; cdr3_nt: TGTGCCTGGGAGACGGGGGGGCTTACTGAAGCTTTCTTT
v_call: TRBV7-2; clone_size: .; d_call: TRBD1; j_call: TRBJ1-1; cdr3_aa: CASSILQGGTEAFF; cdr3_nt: TGTGCCAGCAGCATCTTACAGGGGGGGACTGAAGCTTTCTTT
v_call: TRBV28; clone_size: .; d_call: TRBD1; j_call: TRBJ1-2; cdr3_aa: CASSIGQGIAYGYTF; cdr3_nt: TGTGCCAGCAGCATTGGACAGGGGATTGCCTATGGCTACACCTTC
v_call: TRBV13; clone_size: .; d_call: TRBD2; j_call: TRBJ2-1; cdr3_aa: CASSLALGGRVDEQFF; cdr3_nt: TGTGCCAGCAGCTTAGCTTTGGGTGGGAGGGTCGATGAGCAGTTCTTC
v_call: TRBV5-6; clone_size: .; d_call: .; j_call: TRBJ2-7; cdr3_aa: CASSLAGVYEQYF; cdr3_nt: TGTGCCAGCAGCTTGGCCGGGGTTTACGAGCAGTACTTC
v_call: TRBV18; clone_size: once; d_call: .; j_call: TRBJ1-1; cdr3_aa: CASSPGGPRGTEAFF; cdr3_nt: TGTGCCAGCTCACCGGGAGGCCCCCGGGGCACTGAAGCTTTCTTT
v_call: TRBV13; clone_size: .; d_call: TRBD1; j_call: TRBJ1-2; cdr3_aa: CASSIGTGDYGYTF; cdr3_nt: TGTGCCAGCAGCATTGGGACAGGGGACTATGGCTACACCTTC
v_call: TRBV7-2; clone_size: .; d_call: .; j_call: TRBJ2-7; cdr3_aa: CASNSAGSASYEQYF; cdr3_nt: TGTGCCAGCAATAGTGCGGGATCCGCCTCCTACGAGCAGTACTTC
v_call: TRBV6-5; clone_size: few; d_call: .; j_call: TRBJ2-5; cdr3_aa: CASSSLDTRETQYF; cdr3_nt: TGTGCCAGCAGTTCCCTCGACACGCGAGAGACCCAGTACTTC
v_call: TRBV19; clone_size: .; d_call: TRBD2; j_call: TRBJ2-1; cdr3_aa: CASSTSGNGEQFF; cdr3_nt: TGTGCCAGTAGCACTAGCGGGAATGGTGAGCAGTTCTTC
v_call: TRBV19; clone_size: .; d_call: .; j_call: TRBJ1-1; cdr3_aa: CASKPRDILTEAFF; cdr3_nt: TGTGCCAGTAAACCCCGGGACATCCTGACTGAAGCTTTCTTT
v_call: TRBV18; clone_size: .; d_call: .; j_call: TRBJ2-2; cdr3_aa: CASSPQGTGELFF; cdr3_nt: TGTGCCAGCTCACCACAGGGGACCGGGGAGCTGTTTTTT
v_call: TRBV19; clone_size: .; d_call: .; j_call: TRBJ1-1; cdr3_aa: CASSIPDTEAFF; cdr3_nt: TGTGCCAGTAGTATCCCGGACACTGAAGCTTTCTTT
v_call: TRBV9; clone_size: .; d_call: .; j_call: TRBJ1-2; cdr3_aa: CASSPLAGYGYTF; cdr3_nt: TGTGCCAGCAGCCCCCTTGCAGGGTATGGCTACACCTTC
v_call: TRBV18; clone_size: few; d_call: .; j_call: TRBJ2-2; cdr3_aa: CASSPSAVTGELFF; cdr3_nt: TGTGCCAGCTCACCGTCAGCGGTCACCGGGGAGCTGTTTTTT
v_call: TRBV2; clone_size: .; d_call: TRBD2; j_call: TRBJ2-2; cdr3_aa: CASRGNIAGFNTGELFF; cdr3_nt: TGTGCCAGCAGAGGTAATATAGCGGGATTTAACACCGGGGAGCTGTTTTTT
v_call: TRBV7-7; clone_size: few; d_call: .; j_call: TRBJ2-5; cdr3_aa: CASSTSGGQETQYF; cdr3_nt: TGTGCTAGCAGCACCTCGGGCGGGCAAGAGACCCAGTACTTC
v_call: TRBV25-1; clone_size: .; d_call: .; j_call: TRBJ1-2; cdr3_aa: CASSETSSGGVGYTF; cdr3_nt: TGTGCCAGCAGTGAAACGAGCTCTGGAGGGGTTGGCTACACCTTC
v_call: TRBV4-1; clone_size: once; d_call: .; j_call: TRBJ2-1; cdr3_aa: CASSQDRGRQGGGYNEQFF; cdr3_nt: TGCGCCAGCAGCCAAGATCGGGGCCGACAGGGCGGGGGGTACAATGAGCAGTTCTTC
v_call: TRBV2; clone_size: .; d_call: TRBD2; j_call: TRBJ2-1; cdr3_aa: CATPRRGNNNEQFF; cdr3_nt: TGTGCCACCCCACGGCGGGGGAACAACAATGAGCAGTTCTTC
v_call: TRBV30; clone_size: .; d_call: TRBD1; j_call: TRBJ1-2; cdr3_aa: CALSGTGGIYTF; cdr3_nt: TGTGCCTTATCCGGGACAGGCGGAATTTACACCTTC
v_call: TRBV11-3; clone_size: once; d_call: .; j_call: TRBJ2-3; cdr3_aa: CASRTGQGTDTQYF; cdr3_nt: TGTGCCAGCAGAACAGGGCAGGGCACAGATACGCAGTATTTT
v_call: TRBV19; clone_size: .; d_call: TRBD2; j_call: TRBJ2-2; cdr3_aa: CASSTRSGKGTGELFF; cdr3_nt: TGTGCCAGTAGTACCCGTAGCGGGAAGGGTACCGGGGAGCTGTTTTTT
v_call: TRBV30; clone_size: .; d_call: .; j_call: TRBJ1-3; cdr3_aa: CAWAPTQGYSGNTIYF; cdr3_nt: TGTGCCTGGGCTCCTACTCAGGGGTACTCTGGAAACACCATATATTTT
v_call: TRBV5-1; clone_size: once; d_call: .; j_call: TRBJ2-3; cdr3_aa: CASSLEGISDTQYF; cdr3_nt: TGCGCCAGCAGCTTGGAGGGGATATCGGATACGCAGTATTTT
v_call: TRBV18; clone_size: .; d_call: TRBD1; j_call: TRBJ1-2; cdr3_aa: CASSPSQPGQGGSYGYTF; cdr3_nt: TGTGCCAGCTCACCATCGCAACCGGGACAGGGGGGCAGCTATGGCTACACCTTC
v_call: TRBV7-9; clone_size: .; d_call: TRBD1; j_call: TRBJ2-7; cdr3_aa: CASSPQGAREQYF; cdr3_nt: TGTGCCAGCAGCCCGCAGGGGGCGCGCGAGCAGTACTTC
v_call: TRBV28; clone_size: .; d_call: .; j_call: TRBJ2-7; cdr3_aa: CASSPDRTYEQYF; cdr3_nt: TGTGCCAGCAGCCCCGACAGGACCTACGAGCAGTACTTC
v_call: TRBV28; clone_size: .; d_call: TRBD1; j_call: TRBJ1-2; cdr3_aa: CASRVPGQGKAYGYTF; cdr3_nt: TGTGCCAGCAGGGTCCCGGGACAGGGTAAGGCCTATGGCTACACCTTC
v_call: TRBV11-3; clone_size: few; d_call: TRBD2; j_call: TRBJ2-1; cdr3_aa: CASSLTSGSANEQFF; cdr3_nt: TGTGCCAGCAGCCTCACTAGCGGGAGTGCGAATGAGCAGTTCTTC
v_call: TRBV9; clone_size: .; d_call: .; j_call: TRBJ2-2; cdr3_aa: CASSAFALRGTGELFF; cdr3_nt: TGTGCCAGCAGCGCCTTCGCCCTTCGGGGCACCGGGGAGCTGTTTTTT
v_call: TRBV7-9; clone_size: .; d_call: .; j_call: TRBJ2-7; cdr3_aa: CASSLALDREEQYF; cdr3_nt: TGTGCCAGCAGCTTAGCCCTTGACAGAGAGGAGCAGTACTTC
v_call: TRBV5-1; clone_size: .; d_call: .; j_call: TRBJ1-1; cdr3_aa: CASSLGGMNTEAFF; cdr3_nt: TGCGCCAGCAGCCTCGGGGGGATGAACACTGAAGCTTTCTTT
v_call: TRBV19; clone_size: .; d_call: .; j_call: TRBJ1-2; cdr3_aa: CASSKTEVYGYTF; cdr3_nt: TGTGCCAGTAGCAAGACAGAAGTCTATGGCTACACCTTC
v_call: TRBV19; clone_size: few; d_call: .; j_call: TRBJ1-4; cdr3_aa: CASTKAGAANEKLFF; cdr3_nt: TGTGCCAGTACCAAAGCAGGGGCGGCAAATGAAAAACTGTTTTTT
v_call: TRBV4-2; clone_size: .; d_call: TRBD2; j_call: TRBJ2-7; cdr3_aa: CASSQESLAGAYEQYF; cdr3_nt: TGTGCCAGCAGCCAAGAATCCCTAGCGGGAGCCTACGAGCAGTACTTC
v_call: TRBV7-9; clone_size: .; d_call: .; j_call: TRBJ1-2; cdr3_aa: CASRQQGHYGYTF; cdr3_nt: TGTGCCAGCAGACAACAGGGACACTATGGCTACACCTTC
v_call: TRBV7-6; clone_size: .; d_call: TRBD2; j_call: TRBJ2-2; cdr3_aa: CASSFSGRPDTGELFF; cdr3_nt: TGTGCCAGCAGCTTTAGCGGGAGGCCGGACACCGGGGAGCTGTTTTTT
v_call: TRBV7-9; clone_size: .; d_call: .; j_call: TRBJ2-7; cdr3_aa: CASSFTRQMTGHEQYF; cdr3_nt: TGTGCCAGCAGCTTCACCAGACAAATGACAGGACACGAGCAGTACTTC
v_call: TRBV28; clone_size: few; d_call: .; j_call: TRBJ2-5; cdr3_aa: CATRGRDYQETQYF; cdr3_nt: TGTGCCACCAGGGGGAGGGACTACCAAGAGACCCAGTACTTC
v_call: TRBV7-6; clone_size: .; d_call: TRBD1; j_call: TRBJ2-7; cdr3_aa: CASSPGTGSEQYF; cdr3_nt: TGTGCCAGCAGCCCGGGGACAGGGTCCGAGCAGTACTTC
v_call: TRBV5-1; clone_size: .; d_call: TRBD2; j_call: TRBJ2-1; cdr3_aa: CASSGGLAGTNEQFF; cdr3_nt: TGCGCCAGCAGCGGGGGACTAGCGGGAACCAATGAGCAGTTCTTC
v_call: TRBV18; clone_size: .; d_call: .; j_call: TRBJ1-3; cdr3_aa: CASSPQFPGESGNTIYF; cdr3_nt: TGTGCCAGCTCACCACAGTTCCCGGGAGAATCTGGAAACACCATATATTTT
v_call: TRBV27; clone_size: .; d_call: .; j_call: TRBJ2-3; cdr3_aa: CASSTALVGGDTQYF; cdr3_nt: TGTGCCAGCAGTACGGCCCTTGTCGGGGGAGATACGCAGTATTTT